Listed below are T cell receptor beta chains from one sample, sequenced in a study of T cells after yellow fever vaccination. TCRdb reprocessed the 5' RACE reads via MiXCR and lists one record per CDR3 protein. This sample has about 310,000 distinct CDR3 sequences, with roughly 3.5% found just once. The sample consisted of PBMCs, taken on the day of the yellow fever booster vaccination. Receptors originate from a man younger than 35 who received the YFV17D yellow fever vaccine. Each CDR3 is given without its conserved first and last residue. Expanded clones get a size class; other rows say once, few or many, or leave the size out.

clone size | V gene | CDR3 protein
many | TRBV29-1 | SVERQGSTDTQY
- | TRBV6-5 | ASSLTTDRGVQPQH
many | TRBV6-5 | ASSKGSGNTIY
few | TRBV7-2 | ASGVGVRRF
few | TRBV7-9 | ASSSVGGPTEAF
many | TRBV5-1 | ASSFSRQDGELF
many | TRBV10-3 | AISGIGGTSSYNEQF
many | TRBV24-1 | ATSDARGHNEQF
- | TRBV18 | ASSRSQGAYEQY
- | TRBV7-3 | ASSVTGGLNTEAF
many | TRBV4-1 | ASSHPEEAGRTDTQY
- | TRBV9 | ASSDTGGGSGELF
- | TRBV4-2 | ASSQHRGRTDTQY
many | TRBV30 | AWSSGTGGYT
- | TRBV23-1 | ASSLRPLHEQY
- | TRBV27 | ARQTGAYGYT
many | TRBV5-1 | ASSRNPGQSRSGANVLT
few | TRBV29-1 | SSRGFEGSRTDTQY
few | TRBV3-1 | ASSPLPGGETQY
few | TRBV29-1 | SVFRDRPYGYT
many | TRBV10-3 | AISQGYEQY
few | TRBV12-3/TRBV12-4 | ASSPGRYGYT
- | TRBV29-1 | SVDSVYNEQF
- | TRBV6-2/TRBV6-3 | ASSSGMVTEAF
many | TRBV5-5 | ASSSVQDYEQY
many | TRBV6-5 | ASSYSAIPSYGYT
- | TRBV6-4 | ASSALAGGPNEQF
few | TRBV5-1 | ASRHNRHTQY
- | TRBV19 | ASSITVAGAGTEAF
- | TRBV5-1 | ASSLEGPGRETQY
many | TRBV6-5 | ASSYLGPTGAPYEQY
- | TRBV5-1 | ASSLAGTSPNGELF
- | TRBV6-5 | ASSYSPEQETQY
many | TRBV20-1 | SATVGGPQETQY
many | TRBV3-1 | ASSHAGNYEQY
many | TRBV4-3 | ASSQEVVQYYGYT
few | TRBV3-1 | ASRNWDVEDSPLH
many | TRBV15 | ATSSLGQRVNTEAF
- | TRBV29-1 | SVSPGRGGDEQF
few | TRBV19 | ASSTLAGGNTGELF
many | TRBV5-4 | ASSLGGAVGADTQY
many | TRBV12-3/TRBV12-4 | ASTQNLSPRNEQF
many | TRBV6-5 | ASRRLAGGNTGELF